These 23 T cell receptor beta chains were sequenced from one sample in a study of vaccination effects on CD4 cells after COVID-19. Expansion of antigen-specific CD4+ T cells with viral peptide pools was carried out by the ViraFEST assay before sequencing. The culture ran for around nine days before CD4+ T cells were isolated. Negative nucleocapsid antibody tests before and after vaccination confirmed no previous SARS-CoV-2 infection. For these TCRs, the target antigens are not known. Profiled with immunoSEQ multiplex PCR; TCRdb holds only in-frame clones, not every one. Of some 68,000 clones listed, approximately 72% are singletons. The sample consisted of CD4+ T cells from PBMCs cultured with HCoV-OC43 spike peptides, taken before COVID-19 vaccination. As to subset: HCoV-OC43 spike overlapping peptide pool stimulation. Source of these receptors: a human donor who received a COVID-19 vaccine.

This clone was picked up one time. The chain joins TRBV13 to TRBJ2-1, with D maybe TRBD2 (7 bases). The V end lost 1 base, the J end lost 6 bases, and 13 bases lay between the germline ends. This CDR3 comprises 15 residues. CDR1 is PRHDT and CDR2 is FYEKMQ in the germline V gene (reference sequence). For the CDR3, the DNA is TGTGCCAGCAGCTTAGTGGGGGGGCCTAGCAATGAGCAGTTCTTC. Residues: CASSLVGGPSNEQFF.

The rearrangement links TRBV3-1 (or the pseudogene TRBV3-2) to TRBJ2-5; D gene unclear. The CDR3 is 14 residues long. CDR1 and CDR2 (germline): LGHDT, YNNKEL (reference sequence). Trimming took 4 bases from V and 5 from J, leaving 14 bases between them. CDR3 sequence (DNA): TGTGCCAGCAGCCCCCTGGGATCGTGGGAGACCCAGTACTTC. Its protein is CASSPLGSWETQYF.

The CDR3 nucleotides read TGCGCCAGCAGCTTGACTAGCGGGGGGGCTAGCACAGATACGCAGTATTTT. The encoded protein is CASSLTSGGASTDTQYF. V is TRBV10-1 and J is TRBJ2-3, with 14 bases fitting TRBD2. CDR3 length: 17 residues. V lost 6 bases to trimming and J lost 0 bases; unmatched junction nucleotides: 5. CDR1 and CDR2 from the germline V gene are WNHNN and SYGVQD (reference sequence).

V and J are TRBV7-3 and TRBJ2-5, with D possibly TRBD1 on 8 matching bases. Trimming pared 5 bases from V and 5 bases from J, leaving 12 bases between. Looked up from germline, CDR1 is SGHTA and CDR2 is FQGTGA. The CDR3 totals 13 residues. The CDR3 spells CASSVQGGETQYF. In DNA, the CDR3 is TGTGCCAGCAGCGTACAGGGGGGGGAGACCCAGTACTTC.

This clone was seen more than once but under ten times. Here the CDR3 DNA reads TGTGCCAGCGGAGAGACCCGGGACAGGGAGGGCGGCTACACCTTC. The encoded protein is CASGETRDREGGYTF. The V call is TRBV28, the J call TRBJ1-2; 9 bases match TRBD1. Trimming cost V 8 bases and J 8 bases; bases outside gene matches: 15. The CDR3 is made up of 15 amino acids. The germline gives CDR1 MDHEN, CDR2 SYDVKM.

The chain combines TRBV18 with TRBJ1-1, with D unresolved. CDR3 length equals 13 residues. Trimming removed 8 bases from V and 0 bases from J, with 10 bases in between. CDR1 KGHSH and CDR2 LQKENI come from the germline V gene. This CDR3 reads CASTPDMNTEAFF. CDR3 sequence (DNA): TGTGCCAGCACCCCAGATATGAACACTGAAGCTTTCTTT.

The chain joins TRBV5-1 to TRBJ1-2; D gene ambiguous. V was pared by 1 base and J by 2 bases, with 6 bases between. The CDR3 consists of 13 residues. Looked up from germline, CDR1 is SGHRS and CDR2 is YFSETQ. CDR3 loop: CASSLWSNYGYTF. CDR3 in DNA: TGCGCCAGCAGCTTGTGGAGCAACTATGGCTACACCTTC.

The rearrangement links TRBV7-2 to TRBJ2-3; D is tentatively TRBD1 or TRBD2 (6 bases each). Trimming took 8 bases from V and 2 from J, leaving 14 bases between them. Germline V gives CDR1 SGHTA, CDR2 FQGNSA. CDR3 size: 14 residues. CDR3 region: CASRGRGYTDTQYF. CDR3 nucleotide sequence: TGTGCCAGCCGGGGGCGGGGTTACACAGATACGCAGTATTTT.

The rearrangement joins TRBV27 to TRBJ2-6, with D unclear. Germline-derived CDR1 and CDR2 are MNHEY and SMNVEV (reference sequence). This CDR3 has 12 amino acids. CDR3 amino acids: CDKGSGANVLTF. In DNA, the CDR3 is TGTGATAAGGGATCTGGGGCCAACGTCCTGACTTTC. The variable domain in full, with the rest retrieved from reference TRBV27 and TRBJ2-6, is EAQVTQNPRYLITVTGKKLTVTCSQNMNHEYMSWYRQDPGLGLRQIYYSMNVEVTDKGDVPEGYKVSRKEKRNFPLILESPSPNQTSLYFCDKGSGANVLTFGAGSRLTVL.

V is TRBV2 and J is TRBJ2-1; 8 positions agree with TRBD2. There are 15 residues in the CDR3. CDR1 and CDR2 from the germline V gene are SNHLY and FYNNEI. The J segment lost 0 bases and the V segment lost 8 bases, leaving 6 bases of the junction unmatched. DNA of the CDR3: TGTGCCAGCTCCCGGGAGGGAAGCTCCTACAATGAGCAGTTCTTC. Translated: CASSREGSSYNEQFF. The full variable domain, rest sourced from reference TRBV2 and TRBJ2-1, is EPEVTQTPSHQVTQMGQEVILRCVPISNHLYFYWYRQILGQKVEFLVSFYNNEISEKSEIFDDQFSVERPDGSNFTLKIRSTKLEDSAMYFCASSREGSSYNEQFFGPGTRLTVL.

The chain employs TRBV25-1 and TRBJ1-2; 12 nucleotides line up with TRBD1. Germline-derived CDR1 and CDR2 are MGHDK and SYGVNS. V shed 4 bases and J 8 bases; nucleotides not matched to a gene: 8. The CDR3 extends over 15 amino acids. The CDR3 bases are TGTGCCAGCAGTGTGGGCGGGACAGGGGGCTGGGGCTACACCTTC. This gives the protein CASSVGGTGGWGYTF.

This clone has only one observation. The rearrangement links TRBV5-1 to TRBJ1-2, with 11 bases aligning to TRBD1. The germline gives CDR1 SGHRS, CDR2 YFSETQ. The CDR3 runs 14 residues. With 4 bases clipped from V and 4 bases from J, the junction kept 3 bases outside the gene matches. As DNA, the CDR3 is TGCGCCAGCAGCACGGGACAGGGGGTCTATGGCTACACCTTC. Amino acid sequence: CASSTGQGVYGYTF.

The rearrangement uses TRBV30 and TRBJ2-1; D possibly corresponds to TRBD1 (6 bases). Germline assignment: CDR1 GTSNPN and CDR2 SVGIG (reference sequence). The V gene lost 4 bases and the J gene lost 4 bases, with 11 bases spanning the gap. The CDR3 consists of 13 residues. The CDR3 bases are TGTGCCTGGACACCGGGACAATACAATGAGCAGTTCTTC. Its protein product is CAWTPGQYNEQFF.

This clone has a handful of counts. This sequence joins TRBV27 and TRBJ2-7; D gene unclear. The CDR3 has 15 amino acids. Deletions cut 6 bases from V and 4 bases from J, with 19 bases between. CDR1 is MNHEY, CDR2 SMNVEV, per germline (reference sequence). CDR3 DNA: TGTGCCAGCAGCCCTACAGCCACCCTCACGTACGAGCAGTACGTC. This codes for CASSPTATLTYEQYV.

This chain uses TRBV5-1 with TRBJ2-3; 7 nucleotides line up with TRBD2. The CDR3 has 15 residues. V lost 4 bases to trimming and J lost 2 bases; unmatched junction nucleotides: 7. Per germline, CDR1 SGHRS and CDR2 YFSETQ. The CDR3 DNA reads TGCGCCAGCAGCCTCGGGGGGTTCCTCACAGATACGCAGTATTTT. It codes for CASSLGGFLTDTQYF.

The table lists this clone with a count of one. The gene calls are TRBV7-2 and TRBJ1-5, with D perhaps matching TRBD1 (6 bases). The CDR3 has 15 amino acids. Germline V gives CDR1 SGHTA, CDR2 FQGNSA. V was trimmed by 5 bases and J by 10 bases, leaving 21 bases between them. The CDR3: CASSTEGGRIKPQHF. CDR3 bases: TGTGCCAGCAGCACCGAGGGGGGACGCATCAAACCCCAGCATTTT.

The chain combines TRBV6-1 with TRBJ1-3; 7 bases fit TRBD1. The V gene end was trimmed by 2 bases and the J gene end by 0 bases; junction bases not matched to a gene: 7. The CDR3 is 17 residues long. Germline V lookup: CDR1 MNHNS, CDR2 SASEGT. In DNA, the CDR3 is TGTGCCAGCAGTGAATATTGGGACAGACTCTCTGGAAACACCATATATTTT. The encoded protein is CASSEYWDRLSGNTIYF.

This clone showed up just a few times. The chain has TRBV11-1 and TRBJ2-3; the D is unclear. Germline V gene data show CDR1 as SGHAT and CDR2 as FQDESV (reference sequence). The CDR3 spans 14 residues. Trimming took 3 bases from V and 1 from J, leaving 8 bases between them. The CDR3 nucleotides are TGTGCCAGCAGCTTGTCGCCAGGCACAGATACGCAGTATTTT. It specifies CASSLSPGTDTQYF.

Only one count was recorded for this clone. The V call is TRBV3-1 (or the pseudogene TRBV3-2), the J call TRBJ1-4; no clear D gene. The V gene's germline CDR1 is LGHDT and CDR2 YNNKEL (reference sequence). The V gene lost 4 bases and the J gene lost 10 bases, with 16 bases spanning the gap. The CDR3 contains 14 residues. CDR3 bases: TGTGCCAGCAGCCGCGGCCGCTCGGAGGTAAAACTGTTTTTT. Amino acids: CASSRGRSEVKLFF.

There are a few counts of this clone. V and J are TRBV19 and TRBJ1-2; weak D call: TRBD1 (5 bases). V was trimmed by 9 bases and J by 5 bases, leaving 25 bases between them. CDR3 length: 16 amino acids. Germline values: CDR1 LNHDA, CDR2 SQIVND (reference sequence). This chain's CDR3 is CASLPLGAGKRYGYTF. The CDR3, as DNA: TGTGCCAGCCTACCCCTCGGGGCAGGGAAGAGGTATGGCTACACCTTC.

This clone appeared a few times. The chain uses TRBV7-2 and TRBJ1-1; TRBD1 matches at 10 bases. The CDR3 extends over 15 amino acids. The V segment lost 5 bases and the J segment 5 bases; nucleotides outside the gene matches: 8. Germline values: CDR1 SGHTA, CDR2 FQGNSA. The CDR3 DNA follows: TGTGCCAGCAGCCCCCGACAGGGGGCTTTTACTGAAGCTTTCTTT. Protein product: CASSPRQGAFTEAFF.

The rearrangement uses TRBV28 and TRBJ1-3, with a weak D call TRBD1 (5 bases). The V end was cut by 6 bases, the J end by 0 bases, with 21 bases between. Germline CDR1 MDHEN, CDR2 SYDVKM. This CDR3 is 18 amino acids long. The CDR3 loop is CASRDFGGSRGSGNTIYF. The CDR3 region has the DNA TGTGCCAGCAGGGATTTTGGGGGGTCGAGGGGCTCTGGAAACACCATATATTTT. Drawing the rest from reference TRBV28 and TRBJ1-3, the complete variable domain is DVKVTQSSRYLVKRTGEKVFLECVQDMDHENMFWYRQDPGLGLRLIYFSYDVKMKEKGDIPEGYSVSREKKERFSLILESASTNQTSMYLCASRDFGGSRGSGNTIYFGEGSWLTVV.

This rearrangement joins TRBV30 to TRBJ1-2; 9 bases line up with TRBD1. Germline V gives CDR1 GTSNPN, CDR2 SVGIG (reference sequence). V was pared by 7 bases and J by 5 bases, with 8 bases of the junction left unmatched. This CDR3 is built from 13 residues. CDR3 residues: CASSQGAEYGYTF. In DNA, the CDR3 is TGTGCCTCATCACAGGGGGCGGAATATGGCTACACCTTC.